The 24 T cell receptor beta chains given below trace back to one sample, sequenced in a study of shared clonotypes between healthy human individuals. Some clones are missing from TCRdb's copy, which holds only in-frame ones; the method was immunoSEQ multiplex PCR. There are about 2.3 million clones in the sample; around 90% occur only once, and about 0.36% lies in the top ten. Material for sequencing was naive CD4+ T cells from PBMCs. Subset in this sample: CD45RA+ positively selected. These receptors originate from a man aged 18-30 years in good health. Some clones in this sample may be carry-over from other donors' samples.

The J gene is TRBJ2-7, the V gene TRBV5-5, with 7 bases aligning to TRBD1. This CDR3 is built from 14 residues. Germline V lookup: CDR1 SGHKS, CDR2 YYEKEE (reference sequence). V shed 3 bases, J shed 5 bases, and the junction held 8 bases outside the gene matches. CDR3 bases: TGTGCCAGCAGCTACTCCCAGGGGGTCCACGAGCAGTACTTC. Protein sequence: CASSYSQGVHEQYF.

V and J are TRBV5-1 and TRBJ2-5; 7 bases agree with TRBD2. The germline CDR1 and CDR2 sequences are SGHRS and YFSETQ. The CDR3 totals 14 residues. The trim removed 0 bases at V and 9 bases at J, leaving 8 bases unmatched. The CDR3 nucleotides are TGCGCCAGCAGCTTGGGAGAGGGACTATCTTCCCAGTACTTC. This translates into CASSLGEGLSSQYF.

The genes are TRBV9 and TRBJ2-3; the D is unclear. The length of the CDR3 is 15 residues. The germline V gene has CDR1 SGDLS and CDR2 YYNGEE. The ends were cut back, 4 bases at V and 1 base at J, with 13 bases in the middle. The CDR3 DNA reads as TGTGCCAGCAGCCCGCAGCCGGTGGGCACAGATACGCAGTATTTT. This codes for CASSPQPVGTDTQYF.

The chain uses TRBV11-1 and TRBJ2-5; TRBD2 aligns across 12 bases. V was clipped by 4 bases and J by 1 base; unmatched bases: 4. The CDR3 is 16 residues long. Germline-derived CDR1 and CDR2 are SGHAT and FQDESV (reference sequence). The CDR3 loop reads CASSSRLAGAQETQYF. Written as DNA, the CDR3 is TGTGCCAGCAGCTCACGACTAGCGGGGGCCCAAGAGACCCAGTACTTC.

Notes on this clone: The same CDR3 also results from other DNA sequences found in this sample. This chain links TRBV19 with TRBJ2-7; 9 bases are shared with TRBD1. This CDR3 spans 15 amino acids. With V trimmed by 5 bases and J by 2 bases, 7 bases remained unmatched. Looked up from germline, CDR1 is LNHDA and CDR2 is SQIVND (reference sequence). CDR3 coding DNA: TGTGCCAGTAGTTTAAGGACAGGGGCGACCTACGAGCAGTACTTC. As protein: CASSLRTGATYEQYF. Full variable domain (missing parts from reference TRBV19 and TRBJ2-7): DGGITQSPKYLFRKEGQNVTLSCEQNLNHDAMYWYRQDPGQGLRLIYYSQIVNDFQKGDIAEGYSVSREKKESFPLTVTSAQKNPTAFYLCASSLRTGATYEQYFGPGTRLTVT.

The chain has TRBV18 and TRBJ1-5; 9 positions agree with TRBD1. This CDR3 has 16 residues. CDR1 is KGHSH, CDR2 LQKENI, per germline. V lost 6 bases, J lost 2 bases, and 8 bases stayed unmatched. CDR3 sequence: CASSQRQGDGNQPQHF. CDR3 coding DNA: TGTGCCAGCTCGCAACGACAGGGGGATGGCAATCAGCCCCAGCATTTT.

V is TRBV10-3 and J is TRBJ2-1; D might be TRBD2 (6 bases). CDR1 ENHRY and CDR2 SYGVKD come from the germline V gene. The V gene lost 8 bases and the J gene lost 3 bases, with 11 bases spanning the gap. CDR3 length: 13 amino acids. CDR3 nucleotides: TGTGCCATCCGGGAGCGCGACTACAATGAGCAGTTCTTC. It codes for CAIRERDYNEQFF.

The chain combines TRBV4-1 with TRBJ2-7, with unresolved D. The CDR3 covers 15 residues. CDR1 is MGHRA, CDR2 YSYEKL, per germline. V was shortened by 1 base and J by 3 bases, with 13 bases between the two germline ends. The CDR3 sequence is CASSQGTAVYYEQYF. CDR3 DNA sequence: TGCGCCAGCAGCCAAGGGACCGCGGTCTACTACGAGCAGTACTTC.

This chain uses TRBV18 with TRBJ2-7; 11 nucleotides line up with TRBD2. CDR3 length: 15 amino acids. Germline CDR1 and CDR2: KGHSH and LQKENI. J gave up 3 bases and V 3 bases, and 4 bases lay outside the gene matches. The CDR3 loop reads CASSPASGRHYEQYF. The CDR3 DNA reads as TGTGCCAGCTCACCGGCTAGCGGGAGGCACTACGAGCAGTACTTC.

In DNA, the CDR3 is TGTGCCAGCAGCGCGACTAGCGGATACCAAGAGACCCAGTACTTC. This encodes CASSATSGYQETQYF. The chain joins TRBV9 to TRBJ2-5; 9 nucleotides agree with TRBD2. Germline V CDR1 and CDR2: SGDLS, YYNGEE. The CDR3 is 15 amino acids. V lost 3 bases to trimming and J lost 0 bases; unmatched junction nucleotides: 3.

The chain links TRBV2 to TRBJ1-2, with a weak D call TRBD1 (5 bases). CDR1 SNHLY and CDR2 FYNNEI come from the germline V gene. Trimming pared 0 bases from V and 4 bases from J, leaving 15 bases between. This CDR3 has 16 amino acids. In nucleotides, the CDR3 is TGTGCCAGCAGTGAAGCCCAGGGTCCGGGCAGCTATGGCTACACCTTC. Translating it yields CASSEAQGPGSYGYTF.

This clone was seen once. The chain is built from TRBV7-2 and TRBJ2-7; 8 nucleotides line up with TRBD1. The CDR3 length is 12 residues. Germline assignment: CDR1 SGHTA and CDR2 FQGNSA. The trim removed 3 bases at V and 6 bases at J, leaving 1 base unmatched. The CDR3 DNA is TGTGCCAGCAGCTTCGACAGGGGCGAGCAGTACTTC. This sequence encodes CASSFDRGEQYF.

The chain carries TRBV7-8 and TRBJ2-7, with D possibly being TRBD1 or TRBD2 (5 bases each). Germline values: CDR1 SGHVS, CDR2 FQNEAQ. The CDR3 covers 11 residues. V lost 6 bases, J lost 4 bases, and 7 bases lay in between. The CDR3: CASRGEYEQYF. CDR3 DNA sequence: TGTGCCAGCAGGGGGGAGTACGAGCAGTACTTC.

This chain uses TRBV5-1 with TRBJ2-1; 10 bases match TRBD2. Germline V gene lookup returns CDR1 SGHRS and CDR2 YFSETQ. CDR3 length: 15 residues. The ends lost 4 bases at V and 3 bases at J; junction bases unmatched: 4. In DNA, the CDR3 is TGCGCCAGCAGCCGAACTAGCGGGGACTACAATGAGCAGTTCTTC. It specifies CASSRTSGDYNEQFF.

The CDR3 DNA reads as TGTGCCAGCAGCCCCCGGGGCCCGGGCTACGAGCAGTACTTC. Residues: CASSPRGPGYEQYF. The chain carries TRBV5-4 and TRBJ2-7, with D perhaps assigned TRBD1 or TRBD2 (5 bases each). The germline V and J ends were trimmed by 4 bases and 3 bases, with 14 bases remaining between them. This CDR3 region has 14 residues. From germline, CDR1 is SGHNT and CDR2 YYREEE (reference sequence).

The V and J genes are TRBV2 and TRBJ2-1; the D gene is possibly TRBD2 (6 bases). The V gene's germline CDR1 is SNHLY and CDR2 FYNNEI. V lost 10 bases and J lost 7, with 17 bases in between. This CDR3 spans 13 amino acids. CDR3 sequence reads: CATGRGRGNEQFF. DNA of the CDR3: TGTGCCACCGGGAGAGGGCGGGGAAATGAGCAGTTCTTC.

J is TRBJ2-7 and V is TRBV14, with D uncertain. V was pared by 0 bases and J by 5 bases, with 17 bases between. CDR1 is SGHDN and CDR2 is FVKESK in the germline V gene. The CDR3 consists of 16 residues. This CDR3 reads CASSQESFLGTDEQYF. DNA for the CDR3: TGTGCCAGCAGCCAAGAAAGTTTCCTGGGAACCGACGAGCAGTACTTC.

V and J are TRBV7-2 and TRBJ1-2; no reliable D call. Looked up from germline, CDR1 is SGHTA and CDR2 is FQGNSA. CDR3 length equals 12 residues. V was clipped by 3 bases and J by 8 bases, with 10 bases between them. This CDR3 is CASSLTARGYTF. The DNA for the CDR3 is TGTGCCAGCAGCTTGACCGCCCGAGGCTACACCTTC.

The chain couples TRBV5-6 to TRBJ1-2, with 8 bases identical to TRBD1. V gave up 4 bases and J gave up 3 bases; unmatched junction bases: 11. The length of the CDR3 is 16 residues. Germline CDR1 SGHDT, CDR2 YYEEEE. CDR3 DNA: TGTGCCAGCAGCCACTCCAGGGGGCAGAGGTACTATGGCTACACCTTC. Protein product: CASSHSRGQRYYGYTF.

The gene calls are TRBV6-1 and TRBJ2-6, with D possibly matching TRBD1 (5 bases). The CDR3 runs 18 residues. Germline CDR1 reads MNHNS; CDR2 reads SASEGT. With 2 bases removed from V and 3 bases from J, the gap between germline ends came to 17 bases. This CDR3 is CASSELRQWARGANVLTF. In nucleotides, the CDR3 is TGTGCCAGCAGTGAACTCAGACAGTGGGCTCGTGGGGCCAACGTCCTGACTTTC.

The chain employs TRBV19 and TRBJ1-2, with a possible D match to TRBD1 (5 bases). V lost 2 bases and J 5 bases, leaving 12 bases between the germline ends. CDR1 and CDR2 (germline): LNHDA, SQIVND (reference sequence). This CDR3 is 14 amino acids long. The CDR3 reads CASSIWVGAYGYTF. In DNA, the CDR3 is TGTGCCAGTAGTATATGGGTAGGGGCGTATGGCTACACCTTC.

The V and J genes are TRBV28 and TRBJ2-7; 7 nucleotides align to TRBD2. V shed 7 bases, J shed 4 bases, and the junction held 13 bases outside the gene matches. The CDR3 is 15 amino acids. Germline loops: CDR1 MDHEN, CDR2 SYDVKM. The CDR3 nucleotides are TGTGCCAGCAAACCGGGAGGACGGAGGGCTTACGAGCAGTACTTC. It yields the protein CASKPGGRRAYEQYF.

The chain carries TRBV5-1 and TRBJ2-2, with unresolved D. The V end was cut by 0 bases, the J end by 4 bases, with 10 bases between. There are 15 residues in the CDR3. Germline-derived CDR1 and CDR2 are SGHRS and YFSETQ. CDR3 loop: CASSLVADSTGELFF. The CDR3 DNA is TGCGCCAGCAGCTTGGTTGCCGATTCCACCGGGGAGCTGTTTTTT.

CDR3 coding DNA: TGCAGTGCTAGAGATCGACACGAGCAGTACTTC. It codes for CSARDRHEQYF. The chain combines TRBV20-1 with TRBJ2-7; D unresolved. V gave up 0 bases and J gave up 5 bases, with 5 bases separating them. The CDR3 is made up of 11 amino acids. Per germline, CDR1 DFQATT and CDR2 SNEGSKA (reference sequence).